The T cell receptor beta chain under discussion was sequenced for a study of T cell repertoires in cytomegalovirus infection. The CDR3 loop spans 14 amino acids. Germline values: CDR1 MNHNS, CDR2 SASEGT. V was pared by 7 bases and J by 7 bases, with 19 bases between. TCRdb used MiXCR to reprocess the reads, holding one entry per CDR3 protein. Of about 890,000 distinct CDR3 sequences in the sample, about a third were seen once. Details on this clonotype: No antigen is known for it.

V gene TRBV6-1 combines with J gene TRBJ1-1, with a tentative D call TRBD1 (6 bases). Source: cultured CD8+ T cells from PBMCs, taken from culture after CMV antigen stimulation. The receptor comes from a human donor in good health (CMV status not recorded). Some clones in this sample may be carry-over from other donors' samples. For the CDR3, the DNA is TGTGCCAGCACCATGGGACACGCCAAGATTGAAGCTTTCTTT. It codes for CASTMGHAKIEAFF.